Listed here are 21 T cell receptor beta chains from one sample, sequenced in a study of regulatory T cells in long-lasting Graves disease. Building of the TCR beta libraries involved iRepertoire HTBI primers and Arm-PCR of CDR3 regions. Each CDR3 protein gets one entry after TCRdb re-called the multiplex PCR reads with MiXCR. The table has hundreds of thousands of distinct CDR3 sequences, 15% to 20% seen once. Regarding time point: newly diagnosed GD, antithyroid drugs for less than 3 months. Researchers made the TCR library from RNA that was extracted from PBMCs. The data also belong to a second study, concerning T cells in Graves' hyperthyroidism and ophthalmopathy.

This specimen was peripheral blood mononuclear cells (PBMCs), taken at new diagnosis, from a patient treated with antithyroid drugs. Receptors were obtained from a woman aged 35-65 years with Graves disease.

This clonotype was detected only once. The junction differs from germline at one of its ends, possibly a read error. The chain employs TRBV11-2 and TRBJ2-3; 7 bases agree with TRBD2. Germline lookup yields CDR1 SGHAT and CDR2 FQNNGV. The CDR3 covers 15 residues. The CDR3 loop is CASSQVAGGFNTQYF. DNA for the CDR3: TGCGCCAGCAGCCAAGTCGCCGGGGGGTTTAATACGCAGTATTTT. The full variable domain, rest sourced from reference TRBV11-2 and TRBJ2-3, is EAGVAQSPRYKIIEKRQSVAFWCNPISGHATLYWYQQILGQGPKLLIQFQNNGVVDDSQLPKDRFSAERLKGVDSTLKIQPAKLEDSAVYLCASSQVAGGFNTQYFGPGTRLTVL.

This clonotype was picked up a small number of times. The chain joins TRBV9 to TRBJ1-5; TRBD1 matches at 7 bases. From germline, CDR1 is SGDLS and CDR2 YYNGEE. J was trimmed by 5 bases and V by 7 bases; bases with no gene match: 6. The CDR3 length is 13 residues. The CDR3 reads CASGQGEYQPQHF. CDR3 DNA sequence: TGTGCCAGCGGCCAGGGGGAGTATCAGCCCCAGCATTTT.

This clonotype was counted at least ten times. This sequence joins TRBV6-5 and TRBJ1-5, with 7 nucleotides matching TRBD1. The CDR3 is 15 amino acids. V gave up 2 bases and J gave up 4 bases; unmatched junction bases: 5. In germline, CDR1 is MNHEY, CDR2 SVGAGI. Written as DNA, the CDR3 is TGTGCCAGCAGTTACGGGGACAGCGAAAATCAGCCCCAGCATTTT. This codes for CASSYGDSENQPQHF.

This clonotype was seen a single time. This may come from a read error, since a much larger clone is one base off. This chain uses TRBV7-9 with TRBJ2-7, with unresolved D. There are 15 residues in the CDR3. Per the germline V gene, CDR1 is SEHNR and CDR2 is FQNEAQ (reference sequence). CDR3 region: CASSSLGVDTYERYF. The CDR3 DNA sequence: TGTGCCAGCAGCTCCTTAGGTGTGGATACCTACGAGCGGTACTTC.

On this clonotype itself: This likely stems from a read error, as it lies one base from a far larger clone. The chain couples TRBV12-3 or TRBV12-4 to TRBJ2-1; either TRBD1 or TRBD2 may fit D (5 bases each). V was trimmed by 1 base and J by 10 bases, leaving 23 bases between them. The CDR3 covers 17 residues. The CDR3 region has the DNA TGTGCCAGCAGTTTAGGTACCCCTCGGGACGGAACCTACGAGCAGTTCTTC. This gives the protein CASSLGTPRDGTYEQFF.

V gene TRBV2 combines with J gene TRBJ2-1; 16 bases map to TRBD2. The J segment lost 7 bases and the V segment lost 6 bases, leaving 9 bases of the junction unmatched. CDR1 is SNHLY, CDR2 FYNNEI, per germline. This CDR3 region has 17 residues. As DNA, the CDR3 is TGTGCCAGCAGCGCCGGGACTAGCGGGGGGGGGGCGAATGAGCAGTTCTTC. Its translation is CASSAGTSGGGANEQFF.

This clonotype was observed at least ten times. This chain links TRBV7-8 with TRBJ2-2; either TRBD1 or TRBD2 may supply D (5 bases each). V lost 4 bases and J lost 8, with 11 bases in between. Per germline, CDR1 SGHVS and CDR2 FQNEAQ. The CDR3 is 13 amino acids. The CDR3 protein is CASSSRESGELFF. CDR3 nucleotides: TGTGCCAGCAGCTCCAGGGAGTCGGGGGAGCTGTTTTTT. Variable domain in full (rest from reference TRBV7-8 and TRBJ2-2): GAGVSQSPRYKVAKRGQDVALRCDPISGHVSLFWYQQALGQGPEFLTYFQNEAQLDKSGLPSDRFFAERPEGSVSTLKIQRTQQEDSAVYLCASSSRESGELFFGEGSRLTVL.

This clonotype has only a few counts. One base away lies a much larger clone, so this may be a sequencing read error. The chain joins TRBV2 to TRBJ1-6; D gene unclear. The CDR3 length is 14 residues. V gave up 8 bases and J gave up 5 bases, with 13 bases separating them. Germline CDR1 SNHLY, CDR2 FYNNEI. CDR3 sequence reads: CASGEGLDNSPLHF. The CDR3 coding sequence is TGTGCCAGCGGGGAGGGTTTGGATAATTCACCCCTCCACTTT.

This clonotype has at least ten counts. The chain has TRBV10-3 and TRBJ1-1; no clear D. V gave up 0 bases and J gave up 1 base, with 9 bases separating them. The CDR3 length is 15 residues. Looked up from germline, CDR1 is ENHRY and CDR2 is SYGVKD. The CDR3 DNA is TGTGCCATCAGTGAGTCCCTAACATGGAACACTGAAGCTTTCTTT. Translating gives CAISESLTWNTEAFF.

This rearrangement joins TRBV29-1 to TRBJ2-2, with TRBD1 matching over 10 bases. CDR3 length: 17 residues. J lost 4 bases, V lost 6 bases, and 14 bases had no gene match. Germline CDR1 reads SQVTM; CDR2 reads ANQGSEA. DNA for the CDR3: TGCAGCGTAGAAACATACCGGGACAGGGGAGGCACCGGGGAGCTGTTTTTT. It encodes CSVETYRDRGGTGELFF.

The genes are TRBV18 and TRBJ2-7; 8 bases map to TRBD1. The CDR3 totals 16 residues. The V gene end was trimmed by 2 bases and the J gene end by 1 base; junction bases not matched to a gene: 7. Germline CDR1 reads KGHSH; CDR2 reads LQKENI. The CDR3 bases are TGTGCCAGCTCACCATCGACAGGGGAGAAATCCTACGAGCAGTACTTC. Translating it yields CASSPSTGEKSYEQYF.

This clonotype was seen many times. This chain links TRBV20-1 with TRBJ2-3; no reliable D call. Germline V gene data show CDR1 as DFQATT and CDR2 as SNEGSKA (reference sequence). The CDR3 totals 14 residues. V was shortened by 0 bases and J by 0 bases, with 7 bases between the two germline ends. For the CDR3, the DNA is TGCAGTGCTAGAGATCCCCTTAGCACAGATACGCAGTATTTT. Protein sequence: CSARDPLSTDTQYF.

The chain employs TRBV20-1 and TRBJ2-1, with unresolved D. Between the trimmed V and J ends, which lost 0 bases and 9 bases, there was a span of 12 bases. This CDR3 is built from 13 residues. Germline V gene data show CDR1 as DFQATT and CDR2 as SNEGSKA (reference sequence). The CDR3 DNA follows: TGCAGTGCTAGAGACCGGATAGCCAGTGAGCAGTTCTTC. Its translation is CSARDRIASEQFF.

This clonotype was recorded at least ten times. This chain joins TRBV3-1 and TRBJ1-2; tentative D call: TRBD1 (5 bases). The CDR3 is 14 residues long. Germline values: CDR1 LGHDT, CDR2 YNNKEL (reference sequence). Deletions cut 6 bases from V and 2 bases from J, with 13 bases between. The CDR3 reads CASSHQGFNYGYTF. CDR3 in DNA: TGTGCCAGCAGTCACCAGGGATTCAACTATGGCTACACCTTC.

At least ten counts were recorded for this clonotype. This chain joins TRBV7-9 and TRBJ1-2, with D hard to call. V lost 4 bases, J lost 10 bases, and 13 bases lay in between. CDR1 SEHNR and CDR2 FQNEAQ come from the germline V gene (reference sequence). CDR3 length: 12 amino acids. CDR3 sequence: CASSSERRNYTF. The CDR3 region has the DNA TGTGCCAGCAGCTCAGAAAGGAGGAACTACACCTTC.

In DNA form, the CDR3 reads TGTGCCAGCAGGGGACAGTTCTATAATTCACCCCTCCACTTT. Translating gives CASRGQFYNSPLHF. V and J are TRBV12-3 or TRBV12-4 and TRBJ1-6; TRBD1 aligns across 7 bases. The CDR3 covers 14 residues. The trim removed 6 bases at V and 3 bases at J, leaving 2 bases unmatched.

Comment on this clonotype: One junction end disagrees with the germline gene, perhaps due to a read error. The rearrangement uses TRBV7-3 and TRBJ2-7; maybe TRBD1 (5 bases). From germline, CDR1 is SGHTA and CDR2 FQGTGA. The CDR3 spans 15 residues. CDR3 nucleotides: TGTGCTAGCAGCTTCCACAGGTGGGGTATTTACGAGCAGTACTTC. As protein: CASSFHRWGIYEQYF.

In this sample, this clonotype turned up a few times. As DNA, the CDR3 is TGTGCCAGCAGCCAGCGGGGGGAGACGGAGAACTATGGCTACACCTTC. It translates to CASSQRGETENYGYTF. The V gene is TRBV3-1, the J gene TRBJ1-2; D is perhaps TRBD1 (5 bases). The CDR3 runs 16 residues. The germline V gene has CDR1 LGHDT and CDR2 YNNKEL (reference sequence). Trimming removed 3 bases at V and 2 bases at J, with 16 bases between. The full variable domain, rest sourced from reference TRBV3-1 and TRBJ1-2, is DTAVSQTPKYLVTQMGNDKSIKCEQNLGHDTMYWYKQDSKKFLKIMFSYNNKELIINETVPNRFSPKSPDKAHLNLHINSLELGDSAVYFCASSQRGETENYGYTFGSGTRLTVV.

This clonotype was seen ten or more times. V and J are TRBV27 and TRBJ2-1, with unresolved D. CDR1 is MNHEY, CDR2 SMNVEV, per germline (reference sequence). The CDR3 contains 14 residues. V lost 2 bases, J lost 6 bases, and 11 bases lay in between. CDR3 loop: CASSLEFLPNEQFF. In DNA, the CDR3 is TGTGCCAGCAGTTTAGAGTTCTTACCCAATGAGCAGTTCTTC.

This clonotype was detected a few times. This chain connects TRBV4-1 to TRBJ1-1; no firm D call. The germline V gene encodes CDR1 MGHRA and CDR2 YSYEKL. Trimming cost V 4 bases and J 1 base, with 10 bases left between them. This CDR3 has 14 amino acids. CDR3 amino acids: CASSRGPSNTEAFF. The CDR3 DNA is TGCGCCAGCAGCCGCGGCCCCTCGAACACTGAAGCTTTCTTT.

This clonotype was observed a few times. This chain connects TRBV5-1 to TRBJ2-3, with 10 bases lining up with TRBD1. The CDR3 has 16 amino acids. Germline V gives CDR1 SGHRS, CDR2 YFSETQ. V lost 0 bases and J lost 1; bases outside the gene matches: 2. The CDR3 nucleotides read TGCGCCAGCAGCTTGGAGGGGACAGGGGGCACAGATACGCAGTATTTT. This sequence encodes CASSLEGTGGTDTQYF.